Sequencing of this T cell receptor beta chain was carried out in a study of blood T cell repertoires in COVID-19. Study background: The analysed material was cDNA or gDNA that came from T cells, B-cell-depleted T cells, or PBMCs.

The CDR3 loop spans 14 amino acids. V lost 4 bases and J 4 bases, leaving 11 bases between the germline ends. Per germline, CDR1 SNHLY and CDR2 FYNNEI. The table came from immunoSEQ multiplex PCR; TCRdb's copy has only in-frame clones and leaves some out. The sample shows some 260,000 clones, around nine tenths of them seen only once. Sample: peripheral blood. The rearrangement links TRBV2 to TRBJ1-5, with a weak D call TRBD1 (6 bases). The source is a woman in her 40s who had recovered from COVID-19. DNA for the CDR3: TGTGCCAGCAGTGGGACAGTACGGAATCAGCCCCAGCATTTT. Protein sequence: CASSGTVRNQPQHF.